These 18 T cell receptor beta chains originate from one sample sequenced in a study of response to subunit inactivated influenza vaccine. Via MiXCR, TCRdb re-called the RT-PCR reads, giving one row per CDR3 protein. The sample includes about 500,000 distinct CDR3 sequences, 16% of them seen just once. Sequenced material: CD4+ T cells sorted from PBMCs, taken 23 months after vaccination. The receptor source for this set is a man between 45 and 75 years old who received an inactivated influenza vaccine.

This clonotype came up many times. This chain links TRBV4-1 with TRBJ2-1; no clear D. Trimming left V 6 bases short and J 4 bases short, with 19 bases between. Germline V gene data show CDR1 as MGHRA and CDR2 as YSYEKL. The CDR3 length is 16 residues. CDR3 loop: CASRSITSLGYNEQFF. The CDR3 region has the DNA TGCGCCAGCAGGTCCATAACCTCCCTCGGTTACAATGAGCAGTTCTTC.

V and J are TRBV2 and TRBJ2-1; TRBD2 matches 8 bases. Looked up from germline, CDR1 is SNHLY and CDR2 is FYNNEI. Unmatched junction bases numbered 7, after V lost 6 bases and J lost 0 bases. This CDR3 has 16 residues. CDR3 loop: CASSGKAGASYNEQFF. In DNA, the CDR3 is TGTGCCAGCAGCGGTAAAGCGGGGGCCTCCTACAATGAGCAGTTCTTC.

This chain uses TRBV7-3 with TRBJ2-1; D gene unclear. This CDR3 spans 15 amino acids. CDR1 SGHTA and CDR2 FQGTGA come from the germline V gene. Deletions cut 2 bases from V and 5 bases from J, with 13 bases between. The CDR3 loop is CASSLSASYHNEQFF. CDR3 sequence (DNA): TGTGCCAGCAGCTTATCAGCGTCATACCACAATGAGCAGTTCTTC.

This clonotype was found many times. The chain uses TRBV7-9 and TRBJ1-1, with no clear D. V was cut by 0 bases and J by 3 bases, with 5 bases left in between. This CDR3 is 13 amino acids long. CDR1 SEHNR and CDR2 FQNEAQ come from the germline V gene (reference sequence). The CDR3 region is CASSLAGYTEAFF. CDR3 bases: TGTGCCAGCAGCTTAGCTGGGTACACTGAAGCTTTCTTT.

This clonotype has a handful of counts. V is TRBV4-2 and J is TRBJ2-7, with D perhaps matching TRBD1 or TRBD2 (5 bases each). The V and J ends lost 8 bases and 5 bases respectively, with 19 bases between them. The CDR3 is 14 residues long. CDR1 is LGHNA and CDR2 is YNFKEQ in the germline V gene. The CDR3 here is CASSTGLPGDEQYF. The DNA for the CDR3 is TGTGCCAGCTCAACAGGACTTCCTGGGGACGAGCAGTACTTC.

The sample holds many counts of this clonotype. V and J are TRBV5-1 and TRBJ2-5; TRBD2 aligns across 8 bases. CDR1 is SGHRS and CDR2 is YFSETQ in the germline V gene. The V and J ends lost 5 bases and 1 base, in that order; junction bases with no gene match: 10. This CDR3 spans 16 amino acids. For the CDR3, the DNA is TGCGCCAGCAGGAAAGGCGGCGGGGGGCGCCAAGAGACCCAGTACTTC. Protein: CASRKGGGGRQETQYF. The full variable domain, rest sourced from reference TRBV5-1 and TRBJ2-5, is KAGVTQTPRYLIKTRGQQVTLSCSPISGHRSVSWYQQTPGQGLQFLFEYFSETQRNKGNFPGRFSGRQFSNSRSEMNVSTLELGDSALYLCASRKGGGGRQETQYFGPGTRLLVL.

This clonotype turned up a few times. The chain has TRBV11-3 and TRBJ2-1, with TRBD1 matching over 7 bases. In germline, CDR1 is SGHNT, CDR2 YENEEA. The CDR3 totals 16 residues. The trim removed 5 bases at V and 1 base at J, leaving 8 bases unmatched. CDR3 DNA sequence: TGTGCCAGCAGCCCAGAGGGGGCAACATCCTACAATGAGCAGTTCTTC. This gives the protein CASSPEGATSYNEQFF.

This clonotype was seen ten or more times. The rearrangement uses TRBV7-2 and TRBJ2-1; 7 positions agree with TRBD2. Germline trimming cut 5 bases from V and 8 bases from J; bases unmatched to any gene: 9. Germline assignment: CDR1 SGHTA and CDR2 FQGNSA. The CDR3 runs to 14 residues. In DNA form, the CDR3 reads TGTGCCAGCAGCCCCAGGACTAGAGGCGATGAGCAGTTCTTC. Amino acid sequence: CASSPRTRGDEQFF.

The V call is TRBV28, the J call TRBJ2-5, with TRBD2 identical over 11 bases. Germline values: CDR1 MDHEN, CDR2 SYDVKM. V lost 6 bases and J lost 2; bases outside the gene matches: 17. This CDR3 is 19 amino acids long. The CDR3 loop is CASSPSGGTWFVGQETQYF. The CDR3 nucleotides are TGTGCCAGCAGCCCTAGCGGGGGGACTTGGTTTGTAGGTCAAGAGACCCAGTACTTC. Drawing the rest from reference TRBV28 and TRBJ2-5, the complete variable domain is DVKVTQSSRYLVKRTGEKVFLECVQDMDHENMFWYRQDPGLGLRLIYFSYDVKMKEKGDIPEGYSVSREKKERFSLILESASTNQTSMYLCASSPSGGTWFVGQETQYFGPGTRLLVL.

The genes are TRBV12-3 or TRBV12-4 and TRBJ2-5, with D possibly matching TRBD2 (6 bases). Trimming shortened V by 4 bases and J by 5 bases, and 17 bases separated the two germline ends. The CDR3 contains 15 residues. The CDR3 coding sequence is TGTGCCAGCAGTTGGGGGGTTAGCTTTGGGGAGACCCAGTACTTC. Its translation: CASSWGVSFGETQYF.

This clonotype showed up just a few times. This chain joins TRBV6-2 or TRBV6-3 and TRBJ1-1; possible D gene TRBD1, 5 bases. CDR3 size: 15 residues. The germline V gene encodes CDR1 MNHEY and CDR2 SVGEGT. With 5 bases removed from V and 3 bases from J, the gap between germline ends came to 16 bases. The CDR3 spells CASSRGATDYTEAFF. The CDR3, as DNA: TGTGCCAGCAGTCGCGGGGCAACGGATTACACTGAAGCTTTCTTT.

The chain recombines TRBV6-1 with TRBJ1-3; D unclear. From germline, CDR1 is MNHNS and CDR2 SASEGT. The CDR3 is 13 residues long. The V end lost 6 bases, the J end lost 0 bases, and 6 bases lay between the germline ends. CDR3 sequence reads: CASRENSGNTIYF. Here the CDR3 DNA reads TGTGCCAGCAGAGAAAACTCTGGAAACACCATATATTTT.

In its sample, this clonotype was seen a few times. This chain uses TRBV12-3 or TRBV12-4 with TRBJ2-2, with 12 bases aligning to TRBD2. This CDR3 comprises 16 residues. The V segment lost 5 bases and the J segment 8 bases; nucleotides outside the gene matches: 9. The CDR3 protein is CASSPRTSGVAGELFF. The DNA of the CDR3 is TGTGCCAGCAGTCCCCGGACTAGCGGGGTGGCAGGGGAGCTGTTTTTT.

There are a few counts of this clonotype. This chain connects TRBV4-3 to TRBJ2-2; D uncertain. CDR3 length: 16 amino acids. Germline V gene data show CDR1 as LGHNA and CDR2 as YSLEER. Trimming shortened V by 0 bases and J by 4 bases, and 12 bases separated the two germline ends. CDR3 in DNA: TGCGCCAGCAGCCAAGAAGTAGGTACACCCACCGGGGAGCTGTTTTTT. Its protein is CASSQEVGTPTGELFF.

The table lists this clonotype with a few counts. The rearrangement links TRBV5-1 to TRBJ2-1; a weak D match, TRBD2 (6 bases). V was cut by 1 base and J by 1 base, with 15 bases left in between. This CDR3 has 17 residues. CDR1 and CDR2 (germline): SGHRS, YFSETQ. This chain's CDR3 is CASSLSFAGISYNEQFF. DNA for the CDR3: TGCGCCAGCAGCTTGAGTTTCGCGGGAATATCCTACAATGAGCAGTTCTTC.

This clonotype has at least ten counts. V usage is TRBV20-1 and J usage is TRBJ2-5, with 9 bases matching TRBD1. The trim removed 5 bases at V and 5 bases at J, leaving 12 bases unmatched. This CDR3 contains 15 residues. Germline V gene lookup returns CDR1 DFQATT and CDR2 SNEGSKA (reference sequence). CDR3 DNA sequence: TGCAGTGCTGCCGGGACAGGGAAACTTAGGGAGACCCAGTACTTC. It codes for CSAAGTGKLRETQYF.

The sample holds a few counts of this clonotype. The chain couples TRBV4-1 to TRBJ2-7, with D uncertain. V shed 0 bases and J shed 2 bases, with 14 bases lying between them. CDR3 length: 16 amino acids. CDR1 and CDR2 from the germline V gene are MGHRA and YSYEKL. CDR3 bases: TGCGCCAGCAGCCAAGATGCCGGATTACAGACCTACGAGCAGTACTTC. It is translated as CASSQDAGLQTYEQYF.

The V gene is TRBV18, the J gene TRBJ2-3; a possible D gene is TRBD2 (5 bases). The V gene's germline CDR1 is KGHSH and CDR2 LQKENI. CDR3 size: 17 residues. V was shortened by 1 base and J by 0 bases, with 14 bases between the two germline ends. This CDR3 is CASSPRRGEASTDTQYF. For the CDR3, the DNA is TGTGCCAGCTCACCACGCCGGGGAGAGGCTAGCACAGATACGCAGTATTTT.